These 21 T cell receptor beta chains share one sample of origin, sequenced in a study of PD-1 blockade in classical Hodgkin lymphoma. Sequencing used immunoSEQ multiplex PCR; TCRdb keeps in-frame clones, though not all of them. The sample lists tens of thousands of clones; over 70% were seen once. Every one of the patients relapsed after autologous stem cell transplantation (brentuximab vedotin exposure was variable). Specimen: peripheral blood mononuclear cells (PBMCs), collected at baseline. The receptor source for this set is a human donor with classical Hodgkin lymphoma.

This clone was recorded only once. The V and J genes are TRBV4-2 and TRBJ2-7; 7 bases match TRBD1. The CDR3 length is 14 residues. The J segment lost 2 bases and the V segment lost 4 bases, leaving 5 bases of the junction unmatched. The germline V gene encodes CDR1 LGHNA and CDR2 YNFKEQ. The DNA of the CDR3 is TGTGCCAGCAGCCCGACAGGGTTGGCCTACGAGCAGTACTTC. This gives the protein CASSPTGLAYEQYF.

V usage is TRBV4-2 and J usage is TRBJ1-3; D is perhaps TRBD1 (6 bases). Germline CDR1 and CDR2: LGHNA and YNFKEQ. This CDR3 is built from 16 residues. Trimming shortened V by 3 bases and J by 2 bases, and 14 bases separated the two germline ends. The CDR3: CASSQDQQGTGNTIYF. The CDR3 DNA is TGTGCCAGCAGCCAGGACCAACAGGGAACTGGAAACACCATATATTTT.

The V call is TRBV2, the J call TRBJ2-1; D unclear. Trimming removed 4 bases from V and 15 bases from J, with 16 bases in between. The V gene's germline CDR1 is SNHLY and CDR2 FYNNEI. This CDR3 has 12 amino acids. CDR3: CASSVVELRTFF. For the CDR3, the DNA is TGTGCCAGCAGTGTTGTGGAACTCCGGACGTTCTTC.

This sequence joins TRBV5-4 and TRBJ2-7, with D hard to call. The V gene lost 8 bases and the J gene lost 2 bases, with 17 bases spanning the gap. From germline, CDR1 is SGHNT and CDR2 YYREEE (reference sequence). CDR3 length: 14 amino acids. Here the CDR3 reads CASKGFPTTYEQYF. The CDR3 nucleotides are TGTGCCAGTAAGGGTTTTCCAACCACCTACGAGCAGTACTTC. Full variable domain (outside the CDR3, taken from reference TRBV5-4 and TRBJ2-7): ETGVTQSPTHLIKTRGQQVTLRCSSQSGHNTVSWYQQALGQGPQFIFQYYREEENGRGNFPPRFSGLQFPNYSSELNVNALELDDSALYLCASKGFPTTYEQYFGPGTRLTVT.

This clone came up once. The genes are TRBV4-1 and TRBJ2-1, with D possibly being TRBD1 or TRBD2 (5 bases each). This CDR3 comprises 14 residues. Germline lookup yields CDR1 MGHRA and CDR2 YSYEKL. Deletions cut 6 bases from V and 4 bases from J, with 13 bases between. CDR3 DNA: TGCGCCAGCAGTCGGCAGGGAGAGTACAATGAGCAGTTCTTC. Protein sequence: CASSRQGEYNEQFF.

The gene calls are TRBV10-2 and TRBJ2-2, with D possibly TRBD1 on 5 matching bases. The V gene lost 8 bases and the J gene lost 1 base, with 11 bases spanning the gap. Germline CDR1 is WSHSY and CDR2 is SAAADI. The CDR3 length is 14 residues. CDR3 sequence: CASQGFGNTGELFF. The DNA for the CDR3 is TGCGCCAGCCAGGGTTTCGGGAACACCGGGGAGCTGTTTTTT.

The chain has TRBV5-5 and TRBJ2-7, with D unresolved. Germline values: CDR1 SGHKS, CDR2 YYEKEE (reference sequence). Trimming took 0 bases from V and 4 from J, leaving 11 bases between them. The CDR3 extends over 14 amino acids. CDR3 protein: CASSLALGAYEQYF. The CDR3 region has the DNA TGTGCCAGCAGCTTGGCCTTGGGTGCTTACGAGCAGTACTTC.

This clone was counted a few times. The chain couples TRBV11-3 to TRBJ1-2; D is uncertain. Deletions cut 3 bases from V and 0 bases from J, with 11 bases between. The CDR3 is 15 amino acids. Germline loops: CDR1 SGHNT, CDR2 YENEEA. This chain's CDR3 is CASSLEPPANYGYTF. DNA for the CDR3: TGTGCCAGCAGCTTGGAGCCCCCAGCTAACTATGGCTACACCTTC.

CDR3 in DNA: TGCGCCAGCAGCCAGGCTCCGCGTGGTGAGACCCAGTACTTC. It yields the protein CASSQAPRGETQYF. V is TRBV4-1 and J is TRBJ2-5, with D unclear. This CDR3 contains 14 residues. Germline V lookup: CDR1 MGHRA, CDR2 YSYEKL. The V gene lost 3 bases and the J gene lost 5 bases, with 13 bases spanning the gap.

Comments on this clone: Mismatch with germline at one junction end may stem from a read error. V usage is TRBV5-5 and J usage is TRBJ2-7; D call uncertain. The germline CDR1 and CDR2 sequences are SGHKS and YYEKEE (reference sequence). The CDR3 extends over 12 amino acids. DNA of the CDR3: TGTGCCAGCAGTTTGGACGCGTACGAGCAGTACTTC. Protein product: CASSLDAYEQYF.

This chain connects TRBV9 to TRBJ2-5; 8 nucleotides agree with TRBD1. This CDR3 has 17 residues. V dropped 3 bases and J dropped 1; count of bases not matched to a gene: 11. Germline loops: CDR1 SGDLS, CDR2 YYNGEE. Written as DNA, the CDR3 is TGTGCCAGCAGCGGGGCGTACGGGACAGGAGTCCAAGAGACCCAGTACTTC. Its protein product is CASSGAYGTGVQETQYF.

On this clone itself: The junction departs from germline at one end; a sequencing error may be responsible. The genes are TRBV27 and TRBJ2-1; no firm D call. Germline lookup yields CDR1 MNHEY and CDR2 SMNVEV (reference sequence). The CDR3 totals 13 residues. CDR3 sequence reads: CASSLANNNGQFF. DNA of the CDR3: TGTGCCAGCAGTTTAGCCAACAACAATGGGCAGTTCTTC.

In this sample, this clone turned up a few times. The chain recombines TRBV28 with TRBJ2-2, with no clear D. Germline-derived CDR1 and CDR2 are MDHEN and SYDVKM. This CDR3 is 13 amino acids long. Trimming took off 5 bases at V and 5 bases at J, with 9 bases between the two ends. DNA of the CDR3: TGTGCCAGCAGTCCGAAATCGACCGGGGAGCTGTTTTTT. Its protein is CASSPKSTGELFF.

This chain joins TRBV11-2 and TRBJ2-7; D is perhaps TRBD1 or TRBD2 (5 bases each). This CDR3 region has 14 residues. Germline lookup yields CDR1 SGHAT and CDR2 FQNNGV. V was shortened by 0 bases and J by 6 bases, with 12 bases between the two germline ends. The CDR3: CASSLDGGASEQYF. CDR3 DNA sequence: TGTGCCAGCAGCTTAGATGGGGGAGCCAGCGAGCAGTACTTC.

The table lists this clone with a few counts. The chain joins TRBV5-1 to TRBJ2-2; D ambiguous. With 1 base removed from V and 5 bases from J, the gap between germline ends came to 9 bases. Germline V gene lookup returns CDR1 SGHRS and CDR2 YFSETQ. This CDR3 spans 14 amino acids. CDR3 bases: TGCGCCAGCAGCTTGATGTGGGGAACCGGGGAGCTGTTTTTT. Protein product: CASSLMWGTGELFF.

The chain is built from TRBV27 and TRBJ2-3, with D perhaps matching TRBD2 (6 bases). The ends were cut back, 4 bases at V and 0 bases at J, with 14 bases in the middle. The CDR3 runs to 16 residues. Per the germline V gene, CDR1 is MNHEY and CDR2 is SMNVEV (reference sequence). This CDR3 reads CASSSRETTSTDTQYF. For the CDR3, the DNA is TGTGCCAGCAGTTCCCGGGAGACGACTAGCACAGATACGCAGTATTTT.

This rearrangement joins TRBV30 to TRBJ1-4, with a possible D match to TRBD1 (6 bases). The CDR3 consists of 12 residues. V gave up 3 bases and J gave up 8 bases, with 10 bases separating them. The germline gives CDR1 GTSNPN, CDR2 SVGIG (reference sequence). CDR3 region: CAWSPGAEKLFF. CDR3 nucleotides: TGTGCCTGGAGCCCGGGGGCGGAAAAACTGTTTTTT.

The J gene is TRBJ1-3, the V gene TRBV6-1; D may be TRBD1 (5 bases). The V end lost 6 bases, the J end lost 5 bases, and 17 bases lay between the germline ends. The CDR3 extends over 15 amino acids. The germline CDR1 and CDR2 sequences are MNHNS and SASEGT. The CDR3 region has the DNA TGTGCCAGCAGACCCACCGTGGACAATCGAAACACCATATATTTT. Translated, it gives CASRPTVDNRNTIYF.

This clone was seen a few times. The rearrangement joins TRBV10-3 to TRBJ2-5, with 9 bases fitting TRBD1. Germline V gene data show CDR1 as ENHRY and CDR2 as SYGVKD. This CDR3 is built from 13 residues. The J segment lost 2 bases and the V segment lost 10 bases, leaving 5 bases of the junction unmatched. CDR3 residues: CASGQGPQETQYF. The CDR3 DNA sequence: TGTGCCAGCGGACAGGGGCCACAAGAGACCCAGTACTTC.

This rearrangement joins TRBV5-1 to TRBJ1-2; 8 bases map to TRBD1. Losses at the gene ends were 0 bases for V and 6 bases for J; bases not matched to a gene: 7. Germline CDR1 SGHRS, CDR2 YFSETQ. This CDR3 region has 15 residues. In nucleotides, the CDR3 is TGCGCCAGCAGCTTGGACCAGGGGGCGATCGATGGCTACACCTTC. Translating gives CASSLDQGAIDGYTF.

This clone was observed a single time. The chain's CDR3 is CASSPQQIGNTIYF. CDR3 nucleotides: TGTGCCAGCAGCCCCCAGCAGATTGGAAACACCATATATTTT. The genes are TRBV11-2 and TRBJ1-3, with no clear D. The CDR3 loop spans 14 amino acids. The germline V gene encodes CDR1 SGHAT and CDR2 FQNNGV. With 5 bases removed from V and 3 bases from J, the gap between germline ends came to 11 bases.